This T cell receptor beta chain was sequenced during a study of T-cell memory formation after mild COVID-19. Findings and limits, study-wide: The CD4+ clones that contracted clustered mainly within CM and EM, and the CD8+ clones concentrated in EMRA. In pre-infection memory, a portion of responding clones appeared, which suggested that cross-reactive memory joined.

The CDR3 loop spans 17 amino acids. The germline V gene has CDR1 SGHTA and CDR2 FQGNSA. V lost 5 bases to trimming and J lost 6 bases; unmatched junction nucleotides: 10. 5'RACE, which relied on constant-segment primers, yielded TCR alpha and TCR beta cDNA libraries carrying sample barcodes and UMIs. In TCRdb, the 5' RACE reads were re-called with MiXCR into one record per CDR3 protein. The sample has fewer than 250,000 distinct CDR3 sequences, roughly 30% seen once. In regard to this clonotype: The antigen is undetermined.

The sequence derives from an adult woman who had mild COVID-19 (a few samples of this study predate the infection). Cell type and time point are not known. The V call is TRBV7-2, the J call TRBJ2-2; 12 nucleotides agree with TRBD2. The sample taken for sequencing was PBMCs or a T cell subset sorted from them (not recorded which). The DNA for the CDR3 is TGTGCCAGCAGCCTATGGACTAGCGGGATGTCTGCCGGGGAGCTGTTTTTT. Encoded protein: CASSLWTSGMSAGELFF.